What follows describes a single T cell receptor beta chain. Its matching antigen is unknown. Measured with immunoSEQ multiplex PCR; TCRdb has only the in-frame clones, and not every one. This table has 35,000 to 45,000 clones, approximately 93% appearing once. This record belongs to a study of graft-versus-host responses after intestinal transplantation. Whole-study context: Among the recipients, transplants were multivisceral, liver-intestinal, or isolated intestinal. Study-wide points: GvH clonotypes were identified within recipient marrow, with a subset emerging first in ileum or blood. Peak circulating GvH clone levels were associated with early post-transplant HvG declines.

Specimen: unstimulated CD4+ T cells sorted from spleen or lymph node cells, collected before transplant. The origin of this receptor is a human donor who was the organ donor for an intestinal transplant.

This chain's CDR3 is CASSFGPYTPEAFF. The CDR3 bases are TGTGCCAGCAGTTTTGGGCCATACACGCCTGAAGCTTTCTTT. The chain is built from TRBV28 and TRBJ1-1, with D uncertain. The germline V and J ends were trimmed by 3 bases and 6 bases, with 14 bases remaining between them. The germline V gene has CDR1 MDHEN and CDR2 SYDVKM. This CDR3 spans 14 amino acids. The full variable domain, in which reference TRBV28 and TRBJ1-1 provide the parts outside the CDR3, is DVKVTQSSRYLVKRTGEKVFLECVQDMDHENMFWYRQDPGLGLRLIYFSYDVKMKEKGDIPEGYSVSREKKERFSLILESASTNQTSMYLCASSFGPYTPEAFFGQGTRLTVV.